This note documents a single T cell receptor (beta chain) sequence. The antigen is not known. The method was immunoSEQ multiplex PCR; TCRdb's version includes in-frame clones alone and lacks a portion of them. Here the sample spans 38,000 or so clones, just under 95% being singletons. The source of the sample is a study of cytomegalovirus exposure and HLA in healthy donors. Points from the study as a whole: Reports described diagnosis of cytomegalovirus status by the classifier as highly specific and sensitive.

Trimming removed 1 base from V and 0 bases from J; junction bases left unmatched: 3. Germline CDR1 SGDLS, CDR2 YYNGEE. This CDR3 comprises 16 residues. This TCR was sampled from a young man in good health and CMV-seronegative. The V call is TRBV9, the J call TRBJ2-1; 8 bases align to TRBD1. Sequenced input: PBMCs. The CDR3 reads CASSVYTGGSYNEQFF. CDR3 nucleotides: TGTGCCAGCAGCGTATATACAGGGGGCTCCTACAATGAGCAGTTCTTC.